The 21 T cell receptor beta chains presented below share a single source sample, sequenced in a study of T cell responses to AZD1222 COVID-19 vaccine (dated by TCRdb to about 2021). The library was made by the immunoSEQ multiplex PCR assay. In TCRdb, the immuneACCESS table is reduced to in-frame sequences with V and J assigned. These tables do not hold every clone; where another copy was compared, an unresolved V gene accounts for under half, and the others remain unexplained. The sample has about 79,000 clones on record, roughly 94% of them singletons. The ten largest clones represent approximately 6.5% of the sample. The time point label, as the study defines it: baseline before first vaccination. The treatment or condition tag for this specimen amounts to: meningococcal conjugate vaccine given as trial control. This material consisted of peripheral blood, taken on day 0 of MenACWY control vaccination. The receptor set was obtained from an adult in good health.

The chain joins TRBV5-5 to TRBJ1-5, with D possibly TRBD1 on 5 matching bases. The CDR3 runs 14 residues. The ends were cut back, 4 bases at V and 5 bases at J, with 13 bases in the middle. The V gene's germline CDR1 is SGHKS and CDR2 YYEKEE (reference sequence). This CDR3 is CASSGDSMDQPQHF. The CDR3 DNA follows: TGTGCCAGCAGCGGAGACAGCATGGATCAGCCCCAGCATTTT. Based on the CDR3 plus reference TRBV5-5 and TRBJ1-5, the full variable domain is DAGVTQSPTHLIKTRGQQVTLRCSPISGHKSVSWYQQVLGQGPQFIFQYYEKEERGRGNFPDRFSARQFPNYSSELNVNALLLGDSALYLCASSGDSMDQPQHFGDGTRLSIL.

V usage is TRBV6-2 or TRBV6-3 and J usage is TRBJ1-2, with D unclear. The CDR3 has 15 residues. Germline V gene lookup returns CDR1 MNHEY and CDR2 SVGEGT. V was pared by 2 bases and J by 7 bases, with 17 bases between. The CDR3 loop reads CASSYGGRRAGGYTF. The CDR3 coding sequence is TGTGCCAGCAGTTACGGCGGACGCCGGGCAGGTGGCTACACCTTC.

This chain's CDR3 is CASSNQMNTEAFF. DNA of the CDR3: TGTGCCAGTAGCAACCAGATGAACACTGAAGCTTTCTTT. The genes are TRBV19 and TRBJ1-1, with D hard to call. V was shortened by 6 bases and J by 0 bases, with 8 bases between the two germline ends. Germline lookup yields CDR1 LNHDA and CDR2 SQIVND (reference sequence). The CDR3 covers 13 residues.

The CDR3 coding sequence is TGTGCCAGCAGCTCGACACCTAATCAGCCCCAGCATTTT. Translation gives CASSSTPNQPQHF. This chain connects TRBV5-6 to TRBJ1-5; no clear D. The V and J ends lost 3 bases and 4 bases respectively, with 8 bases between them. From germline, CDR1 is SGHDT and CDR2 YYEEEE. The CDR3 runs 13 residues.

This clone came up a few times. This rearrangement joins TRBV12-3 or TRBV12-4 to TRBJ2-7, with 7 bases aligning to TRBD1. Germline trimming cut 6 bases from V and 5 bases from J; bases unmatched to any gene: 7. This CDR3 contains 13 residues. The CDR3 is CASRSTGVHEQYF. The CDR3 DNA follows: TGTGCCAGCAGGTCAACAGGGGTACACGAGCAGTACTTC.

This clone was seen once. The chain couples TRBV4-3 to TRBJ2-3, with D maybe TRBD1 (6 bases). Germline V gene data show CDR1 as LGHNA and CDR2 as YSLEER. The CDR3 is 16 residues long. V lost 0 bases and J 6 bases, leaving 16 bases between the germline ends. CDR3 DNA: TGCGCCAGCAGCCAAGAGGGGGCGGCGTGGTGGGATACGCAGTATTTT. Its translation is CASSQEGAAWWDTQYF.

The V gene is TRBV5-8, the J gene TRBJ1-3; tentative D call: TRBD1 (6 bases). Germline V lookup: CDR1 SGHTS, CDR2 YDEGEE. The CDR3 is made up of 14 amino acids. V shed 6 bases and J shed 3 bases, with 13 bases lying between them. Here the CDR3 reads CASTIGTLGNTIYF. CDR3 coding DNA: TGTGCCAGCACCATCGGGACACTTGGAAACACCATATATTTT.

The gene calls are TRBV29-1 and TRBJ2-2; TRBD2 aligns across 10 bases. The junction had 3 bases not matched to a gene; V was cut back by 4 bases and J by 1 base. The CDR3 contains 15 residues. Looked up from germline, CDR1 is SQVTM and CDR2 is ANQGSEA. The CDR3: CSVGAGGLNTGELFF. Written as DNA, the CDR3 is TGCAGCGTTGGAGCGGGGGGGCTGAACACCGGGGAGCTGTTTTTT.

This sequence joins TRBV20-1 and TRBJ2-2, with 7 bases aligning to TRBD2. In germline, CDR1 is DFQATT, CDR2 SNEGSKA (reference sequence). The CDR3 extends over 11 amino acids. CDR3 nucleotides: TGCGGGGGGGTGAACACCGGGGAGCTGTTTTTT. Protein sequence: CGGVNTGELFF.

The chain links TRBV19 to TRBJ1-5; D is unclear. CDR1 is LNHDA and CDR2 is SQIVND in the germline V gene (reference sequence). CDR3 length: 14 amino acids. V lost 10 bases and J 2 bases, leaving 15 bases between the germline ends. The CDR3 is CATKTVEGNQPQHF. CDR3 DNA: TGTGCCACAAAAACCGTTGAAGGCAATCAGCCCCAGCATTTT. The full variable domain, in which reference TRBV19 and TRBJ1-5 provide the parts outside the CDR3, is DGGITQSPKYLFRKEGQNVTLSCEQNLNHDAMYWYRQDPGQGLRLIYYSQIVNDFQKGDIAEGYSVSREKKESFPLTVTSAQKNPTAFYLCATKTVEGNQPQHFGDGTRLSIL.

This clone was seen a few times. The gene calls are TRBV19 and TRBJ1-5; tentative D call: TRBD1 (6 bases). The germline V and J ends were trimmed by 7 bases and 4 bases, with 20 bases remaining between them. Germline lookup yields CDR1 LNHDA and CDR2 SQIVND (reference sequence). The CDR3 sequence is 16 residues long. DNA of the CDR3: TGTGCCAGTAAGTCCGGCCATGAGGGGGTAAATCAGCCCCAGCATTTT. This sequence encodes CASKSGHEGVNQPQHF.

The genes are TRBV7-9 and TRBJ2-1; D gene uncertain. From germline, CDR1 is SEHNR and CDR2 FQNEAQ (reference sequence). The length of the CDR3 is 14 residues. V was shortened by 1 base and J by 5 bases, with 9 bases between the two germline ends. The CDR3 DNA sequence: TGTGCCAGCAGCTTAGGGTCCGGAAACAATGAGCAGTTCTTC. Translated, it gives CASSLGSGNNEQFF.

This chain links TRBV27 with TRBJ2-2; TRBD1 matches 8 bases. Germline CDR1 is MNHEY and CDR2 is SMNVEV (reference sequence). The length of the CDR3 is 15 residues. V shed 6 bases, J shed 7 bases, and the junction held 10 bases outside the gene matches. The CDR3 loop is CASRAGQGKSGELFF. The CDR3 DNA reads TGTGCCAGCAGGGCCGGACAGGGCAAGAGCGGGGAGCTGTTTTTT.

The chain links TRBV3-1 (or the pseudogene TRBV3-2) to TRBJ2-1; TRBD2 aligns across 8 bases. The junction had 12 bases not matched to a gene; V was cut back by 3 bases and J by 11 bases. Per the germline V gene, CDR1 is LGHDT and CDR2 is YNNKEL (reference sequence). CDR3 length: 15 amino acids. The CDR3 loop is CASSQATSVPRQQFF. The DNA of the CDR3 is TGTGCCAGCAGCCAGGCGACTAGCGTACCCAGGCAGCAGTTCTTC.

The chain uses TRBV15 and TRBJ2-3; 8 positions agree with TRBD2. The ends lost 0 bases at V and 2 bases at J; junction bases unmatched: 7. CDR1 is LNHNV, CDR2 YYDKDF, per germline (reference sequence). This CDR3 comprises 17 residues. CDR3 coding DNA: TGTGCCACCAGCAGAGATTTTAGGCGGGGGGTCACAGATACGCAGTATTTT. It specifies CATSRDFRRGVTDTQYF.

The chain employs TRBV3-1 (or the pseudogene TRBV3-2) and TRBJ2-1; TRBD1 agrees at 10 bases. The CDR3 contains 16 residues. The germline gives CDR1 LGHDT, CDR2 YNNKEL (reference sequence). V was pared by 1 base and J by 8 bases, with 8 bases of the junction left unmatched. CDR3 DNA sequence: TGTGCCAGCAGCCAAGCAGGGGGACAGGGGTCCCATGAGCAGTTCTTC. It encodes CASSQAGGQGSHEQFF.

J is TRBJ1-2 and V is TRBV4-1; D remains unclear. V shed 3 bases and J shed 8 bases, with 19 bases lying between them. Germline values: CDR1 MGHRA, CDR2 YSYEKL. CDR3 size: 15 residues. The CDR3 DNA sequence: TGCGCCAGCAGCCAGGAGGAGCAGAACCCCTGGGGCTACACCTTC. As protein: CASSQEEQNPWGYTF.

The CDR3 region is CSVAAGSNEQFF. In DNA, the CDR3 is TGCAGCGTTGCGGCGGGAAGCAATGAGCAGTTCTTC. The rearrangement joins TRBV29-1 to TRBJ2-1; TRBD2 might be the D (6 bases). Trimming shortened V by 4 bases and J by 6 bases, and 10 bases separated the two germline ends. Germline V gene data show CDR1 as SQVTM and CDR2 as ANQGSEA. The CDR3 spans 12 residues.

This chain joins TRBV4-1 and TRBJ2-7, with TRBD1 as a possible D gene (6 bases). The CDR3 is made up of 17 amino acids. The V gene lost 0 bases and the J gene lost 2 bases, with 17 bases spanning the gap. Per germline, CDR1 MGHRA and CDR2 YSYEKL. CDR3 in DNA: TGCGCCAGCAGCCAAGATGGTGTGACAGGAGTCGCCTACGAGCAGTACTTC. It encodes CASSQDGVTGVAYEQYF.

V usage is TRBV7-2 and J usage is TRBJ2-4, with 11 bases identical to TRBD2. This CDR3 contains 17 residues. Germline CDR1 is SGHTA and CDR2 is FQGNSA. Trimming removed 5 bases from V and 1 base from J; junction bases left unmatched: 7. CDR3 loop: CASSRQVAGGAKNIQYF. The CDR3 DNA sequence: TGTGCCAGCAGCCGCCAAGTAGCGGGGGGGGCCAAAAACATTCAGTACTTC.

The V gene is TRBV23-1, the J gene TRBJ1-5, with D possibly matching TRBD1 (5 bases). TRBV23-1 is known as an ORF, though its function is uncertain. The V and J ends lost 0 bases and 4 bases respectively, with 13 bases between them. This CDR3 contains 16 residues. CDR3 DNA: TGCGCCAGCAGTCAATCAGCGGGGGGAAAGAATCAGCCCCAGCATTTT. It is translated as CASSQSAGGKNQPQHF.